This T cell receptor beta chain emerged from a study of chemoradiotherapy in HPV16-positive cancers. About the research overall: A couple of HPV16-positive patients' cells yielded candidate HPV-specific clones and common motifs.

TCRdb's copy holds only in-frame clones and misses some; the assay was immunoSEQ multiplex PCR. This table holds roughly 10,000 clones, around 83% found once. Study-wide results and limits: Candidate HPV-specific clones and E7-related TCR motifs grew in tumor during treatment. In HPV16-positive patients, HPV-responsive T-cell expansion tracked better recurrence-free survival.

Note on this clone: Its antigen is not identified.

Sequencing used tumor tissue, obtained from a patient who underwent chemoradiotherapy. This TCR was sampled from a human donor with HPV-associated anogenital cancer.

The CDR3 sequence: CASSPGGTGGWEQYF. The CDR3 DNA follows: TGTGCCAGCAGTCCGGGTGGGACAGGGGGCTGGGAGCAGTACTTC. The chain employs TRBV28 and TRBJ2-7; 12 bases align to TRBD1. The J segment lost 7 bases and the V segment lost 5 bases, leaving 9 bases of the junction unmatched. Per germline, CDR1 MDHEN and CDR2 SYDVKM. CDR3 length: 15 amino acids. Full variable domain (outside the CDR3, taken from reference TRBV28 and TRBJ2-7): DVKVTQSSRYLVKRTGEKVFLECVQDMDHENMFWYRQDPGLGLRLIYFSYDVKMKEKGDIPEGYSVSREKKERFSLILESASTNQTSMYLCASSPGGTGGWEQYFGPGTRLTVT.